Listed below are T cell receptor beta chains from one sample, sequenced in a study of regulatory T cells in long-lasting Graves disease. One entry per CDR3 protein, called by TCRdb with MiXCR from the multiplex PCR reads. The table lists roughly 500,000 distinct CDR3 sequences, approximately 13% of them singletons. This same sample was also taken into another study, of T cells in Graves' hyperthyroidism and ophthalmopathy.

The source was peripheral blood mononuclear cells (PBMCs), collected at new diagnosis, from a patient treated with antithyroid drugs. All receptors derive from a man aged 25 to 40 with Graves disease. Each CDR3 is given with its conserved first and last residue. A D gene is named only where the DNA matches it firmly. A clone size is listed for some rows: how often the clone was seen (once, few, many), or a class if it is expanded.

clone_size	v_call	d_call	j_call	cdr3_nt	cdr3_aa
-	TRBV15	-	TRBJ2-1	TGTGCCACCAGCAGAGCGACCGGGACTGACGAGCAGTTCTTC	CATSRATGTDEQFF
-	TRBV7-9	-	TRBJ2-1	TGTGCCAGCAGCTTAGCGCGTGAGCTTTGGTCCCCTAATGAGCAGTTCTTC	CASSLARELWSPNEQFF
many	TRBV4-1	TRBD2	TRBJ2-3	TGCGCCAGCAGCCAAGGGGAGGGCGCAGATACGCAGTATTTT	CASSQGEGADTQYF
many	TRBV2	-	TRBJ2-1	TGTGCCAGCGGGATAGGGTTGGACGGTGAGCAGTTCTTC	CASGIGLDGEQFF
many	TRBV6-1	-	TRBJ2-1	TGTGCCAGCACCCCAACAGGGCGGGGAGGGCTAGGTGAGCAGTTCTTC	CASTPTGRGGLGEQFF
many	TRBV3-1	TRBD1	TRBJ1-3	TGTGCCAGCAGCCAAATGAGGACAGGCGGAAACACCATATATTTT	CASSQMRTGGNTIYF
few	TRBV6-2/TRBV6-3	-	TRBJ2-3	TGTGCCAGCAGTTACTCGAGGGGCGGTTCACGCGGAGGGCCCGGTACGCAGTATTTT	CASSYSRGGSRGGPGTQYF
many	TRBV7-2	TRBD1	TRBJ2-3	TGTGCCAGCAGGCCCGGGACAGGGCGGAATTTTAGCACAGATACGCAGTATTTT	CASRPGTGRNFSTDTQYF
-	TRBV19	-	TRBJ1-2	TGTGCCAGTAGTATTGGCAAGTTAAATGGCTACACCTTC	CASSIGKLNGYTF
few	TRBV10-1	-	TRBJ2-3	TGCGCCAGCACCAGGACCGGAGATACGCAGTATTTT	CASTRTGDTQYF
many	TRBV7-6	TRBD1	TRBJ2-2	TGTGCCAGCAGTCGGGACAGGGCGGTTCGTGCCGGGGAGCTGTTTTTT	CASSRDRAVRAGELFF
few	TRBV4-1	TRBD2	TRBJ2-7	TGCGCCAGCAGCCAAATATCCGCGGGACTAGCGGTTTACGAACAGTACTTC	CASSQISAGLAVYEQYF
few	TRBV5-1	-	TRBJ2-5	TGTGCCAGCAGCTTCCCAGTACTCCCCGGAGAGACCCAGTACTTC	CASSFPVLPGETQYF
once	TRBV27	-	TRBJ1-3	TGTGCCAGCAGTTCCGTAGTTGGGCGACGGGGAAACACCATATATTTT	CASSSVVGRRGNTIYF
many	TRBV7-9	-	TRBJ1-1	TGTGCCAGCAGCCCACGACAGGTTATGAACACTGAAGCTTTCTTT	CASSPRQVMNTEAFF
-	TRBV7-9	-	TRBJ1-2	TGTGCCAGCAGCCCAGTGTTGGCAGCGACGGGGAACTATGGCTACACCTTC	CASSPVLAATGNYGYTF
many	TRBV15	-	TRBJ1-2	TGTGCCACCAGCAGAGGGGACAACTATGGCTACACCTTC	CATSRGDNYGYTF
-	TRBV6-1	TRBD2	TRBJ2-5	TGTGCCAGCATGGCTAGCGGGATGGGGACCCAGTACTTC	CASMASGMGTQYF
many	TRBV27	TRBD1	TRBJ1-5	TGTGCCAGCAGTTTAACCTCGGACAGGGCCAATCAGCCCCAGCATTTT	CASSLTSDRANQPQHF
many	TRBV12-3/TRBV12-4	TRBD2	TRBJ2-1	TGTGCCAGCAGGCCAACTAGCGGGAATGACAATGAGCAGTTCTTC	CASRPTSGNDNEQFF
-	TRBV3-1	-	TRBJ1-6	TGTGCCAGCAGCCGTGGTACCAAGGATTCACCCCTCCACTTT	CASSRGTKDSPLHF
many	TRBV20-1	TRBD2	TRBJ2-3	TGCAGTGCTAGGGGAGGGGAAGCGGCGAGGACAGATACGCAGTATTTT	CSARGGEAARTDTQYF
once	TRBV25-1	TRBD1	TRBJ2-1	TGTGCCAGCCTGAGGACAGGGAGGTACAATGAGCAGTTCTTC	CASLRTGRYNEQFF
few	TRBV20-1	TRBD2	TRBJ2-7	TGCAGTGCTCCGCCTAGCGGGAGGCCCGGGGAGCAGTACTTC	CSAPPSGRPGEQYF
-	TRBV5-4	-	TRBJ2-5	TGTGCCAGCAGCTCAGATAGCGGCCAAGAGACCCAGTACTTC	CASSSDSGQETQYF
-	TRBV12-3/TRBV12-4	-	TRBJ2-7	TGTGCCAGCAGTTTCACTGGGGGGCGGGACGAGCAGTACTTC	CASSFTGGRDEQYF
few	TRBV29-1	-	TRBJ1-4	TGCACCGGGGGGGAACGGGGTGAAAAACTGTTTTTT	CTGGERGEKLFF
many	TRBV20-1	-	TRBJ2-7	TGCAGTGCTAGCGGGACTTCTTCCTACGAGCAGTACTTC	CSASGTSSYEQYF
-	TRBV18	-	TRBJ2-7	TGTGCCAGCTCTCCATCTAGCGAGGTTTACGAGCAGTACTTC	CASSPSSEVYEQYF
-	TRBV2	-	TRBJ2-6	TGTGCCAGCACCACTGCTGGGTCAGGGGCCAACGTCCTGACTTTC	CASTTAGSGANVLTF
-	TRBV28	TRBD1	TRBJ1-2	TGTGCCAGCACCTCAGGGGGGAGAGGCTACACCTTC	CASTSGGRGYTF
many	TRBV7-9	-	TRBJ1-2	TGTGCCAGCAGCTTAGTGTCCGGGCTCTATGGCTACACCTTC	CASSLVSGLYGYTF
many	TRBV5-1	-	TRBJ2-1	TGCGCCAGCAGCTTGGACGGAGCCCTATCCTACAATGAGCAGTTCTTC	CASSLDGALSYNEQFF
many	TRBV24-1	TRBD2	TRBJ2-7	TGTGCCACCAGTGATCGGACTAGCGGGAGCTACGAGCAGTACTTC	CATSDRTSGSYEQYF
many	TRBV11-1	-	TRBJ2-5	TGTGCCAGCAGCTTGGGGAGGCTTGGGGTCGAGACCCAGTACTTC	CASSLGRLGVETQYF
many	TRBV20-1	TRBD2	TRBJ2-2	TGCAGTGCCAAGCGGGGGTCGAACACCGGGGAGCTGTTTTTT	CSAKRGSNTGELFF
-	TRBV19	-	TRBJ2-7	TGTGCCAGTAGTGGGTTAGACAGCTCCGAGCAGTACTTC	CASSGLDSSEQYF
few	TRBV9	-	TRBJ2-1	TGTGCCAGCAGCTCACCGCGGGACCCGGGGATAGAGCAGTTCTTC	CASSSPRDPGIEQFF
many	TRBV7-9	TRBD1	TRBJ2-7	TGTGCCAGCAGCTTAGCGCCAATCGATATCTGGGGACAGGGGTCGTACGAGCAGTACTTC	CASSLAPIDIWGQGSYEQYF
few	TRBV29-1	-	TRBJ2-5	TGCAGCGTTGAAGATCCGAGAAAAGTAGGTCAAGAGACCCAGTACTTC	CSVEDPRKVGQETQYF
-	TRBV6-2/TRBV6-3	TRBD2	TRBJ2-5	TGTGCCAGCAGACTAGGACTAGCGGGAGGATCAGAGACCCAGTACTTC	CASRLGLAGGSETQYF
many	TRBV2	-	TRBJ1-2	TGTGCCATTTCCCCAGGGACCGACTATGGCTACACCTTC	CAISPGTDYGYTF
-	TRBV30	-	TRBJ1-5	TGTGCCTGGAGTCAAGAGTCACTTTATCAGCCCCAGCATTTT	CAWSQESLYQPQHF
many	TRBV5-1	TRBD2	TRBJ2-4	TGCGCCAGCAGCTTACTAGCGGTTGGGAACATTCAGTACTTC	CASSLLAVGNIQYF
many	TRBV10-1	-	TRBJ1-1	TGCGCCAGCAGTGAGTCCCTCGTCGGCACTGAAGCTTTCTTT	CASSESLVGTEAFF
many	TRBV5-6	-	TRBJ1-2	TGTGCCAGCAGCTTTACCCGACAAGGAGGCTACACCTTC	CASSFTRQGGYTF
many	TRBV19	TRBD1	TRBJ2-7	TGTGCCAGTAGTATGAGACAGGGGAGCTACGAGCAGTACTTC	CASSMRQGSYEQYF
-	TRBV20-1	-	TRBJ2-7	TGCAGTGCTAGATCATCAGAGTCCGGTTCCTACGAGCAGTACTTC	CSARSSESGSYEQYF
-	TRBV25-1	-	TRBJ2-3	TGTGCCAGCAGTCCGTTGGGGGAGTCCACAGATACGCAGTATTTT	CASSPLGESTDTQYF
few	TRBV11-2	TRBD1	TRBJ2-7	TGTGCCGGCGTGGGACAGTACAACTCCTACGAGCAGTACTTC	CAGVGQYNSYEQYF